The clone carrying this T cell receptor (beta chain) was found once. This entry belongs to a study of technical replicates of blood from a few donors. Germline V gene data show CDR1 as SQVTM and CDR2 as ANQGSEA. The CDR3 runs to 14 residues. J lost 4 bases, V lost 6 bases, and 8 bases had no gene match. Repertoires were generated with immunoSEQ multiplex PCR, while TCRdb's copy carries only in-frame clones and drops some. The sample carries 70,000 or so clones, almost 99% recorded once. Material: T cells isolated from PBMCs. The sequence was obtained from a human donor in good health. The chain carries TRBV29-1 and TRBJ1-4; TRBD1 aligns across 7 bases. The CDR3 DNA is TGCAGCGTCTCCCAGGGGGGTTATAATGAAAAACTGTTTTTT. Translating gives CSVSQGGYNEKLFF. The full variable domain, rest sourced from reference TRBV29-1 and TRBJ1-4, is SAVISQKPSRDICQRGTSLTIQCQVDSQVTMMFWYRQQPGQSLTLIATANQGSEATYESGFVIDKFPISRPNLTFSTLTVSNMSPEDSSIYLCSVSQGGYNEKLFFGSGTQLSVL.